The rows below give T cell receptor beta chains drawn from one sample of a study of T cell changes during pregnancy in multiple sclerosis. Here immunoSEQ multiplex PCR was the method, and the copy in TCRdb shows in-frame clones only, minus some. Among 90,000 to 120,000 clones listed, roughly 90% were seen once. Sequences were derived from peripheral blood, sampled in the third trimester of pregnancy. The receptor set was obtained from a female donor in good health, enrolled as a control in a pregnancy study. Both conserved end residues are trimmed from each CDR3. D genes are given only for firm matches. The size field is filled for only some rows; it gives once, few, many or a size class.

CDR3aa,abundance,d_gene,v_gene,j_gene
ASSGQGGTFYGYT,once,TRBD1,TRBV9,TRBJ1-2
ASSLVGTGLSGYGYT,.,TRBD1,TRBV27,TRBJ1-2
ASSPLLAGETYNEQF,.,TRBD2,TRBV4-3,TRBJ2-1
ASSSSRTVTEAF,few,.,TRBV5-4,TRBJ1-1
ASSQDRDREQF,.,TRBD1,TRBV14,TRBJ2-1
ASSVRDYGYT,once,.,TRBV5-6,TRBJ1-2
ASSGTSGGPYEQY,.,TRBD2,TRBV9,TRBJ2-7
ASSSQQEANNSPLH,.,.,TRBV5-5,TRBJ1-6
ASSPRGSLSGANVLT,.,TRBD1,TRBV7-2,TRBJ2-6
ASSRGTGKSYEQY,few,TRBD1,TRBV5-6,TRBJ2-7
ASSLEASLRIEQY,.,.,TRBV5-6,TRBJ2-7
ASSRDRVYEQY,.,.,TRBV7-8,TRBJ2-7
ASTPASGGMGGELF,once,TRBD2,TRBV5-4,TRBJ2-2
AISVRRGTPGGDQPQH,once,.,TRBV10-3,TRBJ1-5
ASSQERVGMNTEAF,.,.,TRBV14,TRBJ1-1
ASSPQGSGGNEAF,.,TRBD1,TRBV11-1,TRBJ1-1
ASPSGTGKSYGYT,.,TRBD1,TRBV10-1,TRBJ1-2
ASSHIAGTGGRSPLH,.,TRBD1,TRBV25-1,TRBJ1-6
ASSIAGNYGYT,.,.,TRBV19,TRBJ1-2
ASSERELDPRQRF,.,.,TRBV6-1,TRBJ1-4
ASSISGGRETQY,.,TRBD2,TRBV19,TRBJ2-5
ASSLGFQGNEQY,.,.,TRBV7-2,TRBJ2-7